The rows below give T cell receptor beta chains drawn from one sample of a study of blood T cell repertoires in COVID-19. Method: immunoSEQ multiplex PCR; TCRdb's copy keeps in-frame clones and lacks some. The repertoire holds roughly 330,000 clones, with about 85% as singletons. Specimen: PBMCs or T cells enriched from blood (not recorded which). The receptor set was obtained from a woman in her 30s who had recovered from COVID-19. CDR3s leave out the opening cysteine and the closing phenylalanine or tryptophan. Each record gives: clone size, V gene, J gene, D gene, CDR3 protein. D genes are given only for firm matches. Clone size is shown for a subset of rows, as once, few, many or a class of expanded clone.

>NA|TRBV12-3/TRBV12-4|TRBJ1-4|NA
ASSFLVGEKLF
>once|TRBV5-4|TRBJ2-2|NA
ASSRIGQNTGELF
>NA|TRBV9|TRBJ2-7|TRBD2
ASSVHRGGYEQY
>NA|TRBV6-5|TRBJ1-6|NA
ASRQVNSPLH
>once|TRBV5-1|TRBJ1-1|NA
ASQFAQNTEAF
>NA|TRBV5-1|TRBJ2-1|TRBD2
ASSLDPSGGAGEQF
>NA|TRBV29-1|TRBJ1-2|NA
STSGGENGYT
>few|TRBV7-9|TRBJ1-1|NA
ASSRPLQTKNTEAF
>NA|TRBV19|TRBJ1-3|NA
ASSIKGRDSGNTIY
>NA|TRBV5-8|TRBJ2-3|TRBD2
ASTPGASGGTDTQY
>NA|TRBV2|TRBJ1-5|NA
ASREGGGKDQPQH